Here is one T cell receptor beta chain with its context. No cognate antigen has been identified for it. Base qualities are not at hand, and no much larger clone is one base apart. The CDR3 holds 14 amino acids from the cysteine to the phenylalanine. The retained sequence is limited to the CDR3, 42 bases, with the frame set at the first base. At the junction V is shortened by 3 bases and J by 1 base, with 9 bases in between. The germline V gene specifies LGHNA as CDR1 and YSLEER as CDR2. These data come from a study of blood T cell repertoires in COVID-19 (dated by TCRdb to 2018 to 2021). Regarding the complete study: The collaborator samples originated in the United States, Italy and Spain and spanned the acute and convalescent phases of COVID-19. The prospective study material was composed of cDNA or gDNA derived from T cells, B-cell-depleted T cells, or PBMCs. Subjects who had been exposed to COVID-19, were actively infected with it, or had recovered from it provided the deeply sampled blood TCRbeta repertoires that made up the dataset. A freely available public database, intended as a resource for researchers studying the immune response to SARS-CoV-2, is where the repertoires were released. Samples came from the ongoing ImmuneRACE study (first 160 participants) plus 1,254 subjects from 6 global collaborators. Nearly every sample came with metadata listing a de-identified subject ID, COVID-19 status, age in years and sex. Where available, HLA class I and class II types were obtained from metadata supplied by the sample provider rather than from assay-based typing.

What the research found in general, with its limitations: The quantity of clinical and demographic metadata differed by source and by participant and was supplied without curation.

TCRbeta CDR3 regions were amplified from genomic DNA using the immunoSEQ Assay, a bias-controlled multiplex PCR. The source study handled its data this way. The number of nucleated cells in each sample was estimated from the amplification of reference gene primers within the assay. To quantify the absolute abundance of each unique TCRbeta CDR3 rearrangement, sequence reads were collapsed and filtered. For each sample, productive Simpson clonality was calculated as the square root of Simpson's diversity index over productive rearrangements. TCRdb obtained this table from immuneACCESS and retained in-frame rearrangements with V and J assigned. These tables miss some clones; where compared with another copy, unresolved V genes account for less than half of the shortfall, and the remainder is unexplained. Clone size and V and J calls were adopted from that table, with D and trimming inferred from the DNA. Recorded for this sample are tens of thousands of clones; 80% to 90% of them occurred a single time. Over 13% of the sample is in the top ten clones.

The collaborating institutions used their own protocols to collect whole blood in K2EDTA tubes. For TCRbeta analysis, collaborators shipped samples as frozen whole blood, isolated PBMCs, or DNA extracted from either of those sample types. The rearrangement combines TRBV4-3 with TRBJ1-2; the D region possibly corresponds to TRBD1 (5 bases align). The sequence was obtained from a man between 60 and 75 years old with active COVID-19. Sequences were obtained from peripheral blood. The CDR3: CASSHQGYNYGYTF. The nucleotide sequence is given as TGCGCCAGCAGCCACCAGGGTTATAACTATGGCTACACCTTC.